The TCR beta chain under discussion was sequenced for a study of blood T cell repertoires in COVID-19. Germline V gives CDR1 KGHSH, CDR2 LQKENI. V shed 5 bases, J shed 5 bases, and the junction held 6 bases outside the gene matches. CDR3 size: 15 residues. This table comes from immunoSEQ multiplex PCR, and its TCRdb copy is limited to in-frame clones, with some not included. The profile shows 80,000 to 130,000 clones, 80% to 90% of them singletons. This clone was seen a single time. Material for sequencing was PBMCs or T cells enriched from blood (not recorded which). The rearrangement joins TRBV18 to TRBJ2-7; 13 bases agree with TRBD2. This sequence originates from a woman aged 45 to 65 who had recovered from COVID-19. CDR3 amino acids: CASSETSGGDHEQYF. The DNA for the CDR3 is TGTGCCAGCTCAGAAACTAGCGGGGGGGACCACGAGCAGTACTTC.